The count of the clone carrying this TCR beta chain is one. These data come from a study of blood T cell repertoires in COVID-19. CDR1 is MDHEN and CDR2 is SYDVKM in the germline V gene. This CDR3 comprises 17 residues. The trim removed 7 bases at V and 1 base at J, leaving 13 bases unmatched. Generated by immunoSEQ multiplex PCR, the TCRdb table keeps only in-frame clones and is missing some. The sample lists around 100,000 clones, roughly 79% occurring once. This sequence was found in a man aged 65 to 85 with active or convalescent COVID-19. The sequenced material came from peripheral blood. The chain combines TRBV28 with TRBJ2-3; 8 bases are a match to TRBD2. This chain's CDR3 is CASTPPVGSGGTDTQYF. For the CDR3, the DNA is TGTGCCAGCACTCCCCCGGTGGGTAGCGGGGGCACAGATACGCAGTATTTT.